Reported below is one T cell receptor (beta chain). As yet, its antigen is unknown. Preparing the TCRbeta library involved the use of unique molecular identifiers. TCRdb passed the PCR reads through MiXCR, listing each CDR3 protein once. Of some 130,000 distinct CDR3 sequences listed, roughly 10% are singletons. These data belong to a study of T-cell reconstitution after alpha-beta-depleted transplantation in children. Study-wide points: Expanded graft clones, several hundred of them, were reportedly the source of alpha-beta T cells about two months after transplant.

The germline gives CDR1 SGHDT, CDR2 YYEEEE. Trimming took 2 bases from V and 0 from J, leaving 11 bases between them. The CDR3 is 16 residues long. V and J are TRBV5-6 and TRBJ1-4; D possibly corresponds to TRBD1 (6 bases). This TCR was sampled from a girl less than two years old who had a stem cell transplant for combined immunodeficiency, so the T cells may come from the graft donor. The specimen was PBMCs, mostly from graft donor cells, collected 180 days after TCRalphabeta/CD19-depleted stem cell transplant. The CDR3 coding sequence is TGTGCCAGCAGCTTTACAGGGACCCCAACTAATGAAAAACTGTTTTTT. Protein sequence: CASSFTGTPTNEKLFF. Variable domain in full (rest from reference TRBV5-6 and TRBJ1-4): DAGVTQSPTHLIKTRGQQVTLRCSPKSGHDTVSWYQQALGQGPQFIFQYYEEEERQRGNFPDRFSGHQFPNYSSELNVNALLLGDSALYLCASSFTGTPTNEKLFFGSGTQLSVL.